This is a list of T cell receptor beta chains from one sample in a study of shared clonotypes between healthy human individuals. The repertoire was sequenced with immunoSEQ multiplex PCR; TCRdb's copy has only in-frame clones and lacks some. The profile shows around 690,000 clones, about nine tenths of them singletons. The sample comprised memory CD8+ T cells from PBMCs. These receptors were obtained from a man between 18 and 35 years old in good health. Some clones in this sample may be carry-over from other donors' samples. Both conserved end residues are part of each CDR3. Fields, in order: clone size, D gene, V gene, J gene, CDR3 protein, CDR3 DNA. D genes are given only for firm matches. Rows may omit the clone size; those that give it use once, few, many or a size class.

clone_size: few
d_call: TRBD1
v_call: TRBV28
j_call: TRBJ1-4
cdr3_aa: CASSLLQGWGEKLFF
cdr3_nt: TGTGCCAGCAGTTTATTACAGGGGTGGGGTGAAAAACTGTTTTTT

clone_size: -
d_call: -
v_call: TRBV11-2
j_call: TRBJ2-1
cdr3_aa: CASSLLDNEQFF
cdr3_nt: TGTGCCAGCAGCTTGTTGGACAATGAGCAGTTCTTC

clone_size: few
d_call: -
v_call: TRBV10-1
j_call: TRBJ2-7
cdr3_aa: CASSEAGNLPEQYF
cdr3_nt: TGCGCCAGCAGTGAGGCAGGGAATCTGCCCGAGCAGTACTTC

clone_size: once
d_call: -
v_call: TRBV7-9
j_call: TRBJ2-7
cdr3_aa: CASSPRSDSFYEQYF
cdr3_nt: TGTGCCAGCAGCCCTAGGTCGGACAGTTTCTACGAGCAGTACTTC

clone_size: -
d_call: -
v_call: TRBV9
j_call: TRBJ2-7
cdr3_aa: CASSGVDRYEQYF
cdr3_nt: TGTGCCAGCAGCGGAGTAGACAGATACGAGCAGTACTTC

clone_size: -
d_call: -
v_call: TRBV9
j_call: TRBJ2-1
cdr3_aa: CASSVTGTKASNEQFF
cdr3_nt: TGTGCCAGCAGCGTAACTGGGACCAAAGCGAGCAATGAGCAGTTCTTC

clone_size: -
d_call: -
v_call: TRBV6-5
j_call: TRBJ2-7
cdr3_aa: CASSLGRYYEQYF
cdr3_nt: TGTGCCAGCAGTCTGGGACGGTACTACGAGCAGTACTTC

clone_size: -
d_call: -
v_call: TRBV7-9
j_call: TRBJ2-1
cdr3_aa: CASSRGLNEQFF
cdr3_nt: TGTGCCAGCAGCCGCGGGCTGAATGAGCAGTTCTTC

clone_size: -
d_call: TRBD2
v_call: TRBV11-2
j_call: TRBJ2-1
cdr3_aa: CASSQAGAYNEQFF
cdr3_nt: TGTGCCAGCAGCCAAGCGGGAGCCTACAATGAGCAGTTCTTC

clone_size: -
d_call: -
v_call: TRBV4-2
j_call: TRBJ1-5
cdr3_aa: CASSQGGGSSNQPQHF
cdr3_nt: TGTGCCAGCAGCCAAGGGGGGGGATCTAGCAATCAGCCCCAGCATTTT

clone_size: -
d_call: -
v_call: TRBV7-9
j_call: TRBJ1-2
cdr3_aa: CASSLLPGPDYGYTF
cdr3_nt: TGTGCCAGCAGCTTACTCCCAGGACCTGACTATGGCTACACCTTC

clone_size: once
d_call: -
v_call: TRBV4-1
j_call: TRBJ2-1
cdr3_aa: CASSQLAVNEQFF
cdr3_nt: TGCGCCAGCAGCCAGTTAGCGGTCAATGAGCAGTTCTTC

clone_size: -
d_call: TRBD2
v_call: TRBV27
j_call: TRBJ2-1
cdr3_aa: CASDGGLAGPYNEQFF
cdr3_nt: TGTGCCAGCGACGGTGGGCTAGCGGGACCCTACAATGAGCAGTTCTTC

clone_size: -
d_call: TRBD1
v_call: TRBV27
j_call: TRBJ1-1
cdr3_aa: CASSPRTGSLLEAFF
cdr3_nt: TGTGCCAGCAGTCCGCGGACAGGCTCTCTCCTTGAAGCTTTCTTT

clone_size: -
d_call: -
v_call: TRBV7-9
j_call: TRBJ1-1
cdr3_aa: CASSIAFPEAFF
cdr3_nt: TGTGCCAGCAGTATTGCTTTTCCTGAAGCTTTCTTT

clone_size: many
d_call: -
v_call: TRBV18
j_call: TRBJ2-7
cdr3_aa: CASSTGPVGEQYF
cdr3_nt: TGTGCCAGCTCAACAGGGCCCGTGGGGGAGCAGTACTTC

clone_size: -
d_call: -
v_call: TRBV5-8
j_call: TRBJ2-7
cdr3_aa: CASSLGGEQYF
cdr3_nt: TGTGCCAGCAGCTTGGGGGGCGAGCAGTACTTC

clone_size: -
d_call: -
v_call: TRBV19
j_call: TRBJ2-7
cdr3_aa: CASSTGHLRPYEQYF
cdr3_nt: TGTGCCAGTAGTACAGGACATCTTAGACCCTACGAGCAGTACTTC

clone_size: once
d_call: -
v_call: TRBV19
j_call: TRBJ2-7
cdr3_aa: CASSTRVVGYEQYF
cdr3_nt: TGTGCCAGTAGTACCAGGGTTGTCGGCTACGAGCAGTACTTC

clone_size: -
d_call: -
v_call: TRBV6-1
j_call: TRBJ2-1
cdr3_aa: CASSEEDNSYNEQFF
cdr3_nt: TGTGCCAGCAGCGAAGAGGACAACTCCTACAATGAGCAGTTCTTC

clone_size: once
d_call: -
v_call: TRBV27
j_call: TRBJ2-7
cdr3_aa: CASSLIGGSYEQYF
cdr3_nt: TGTGCCAGCAGTTTAATTGGGGGTTCCTACGAGCAGTACTTC

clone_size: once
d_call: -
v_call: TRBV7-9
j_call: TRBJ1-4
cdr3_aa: CASSDDDTRTALNEKLFF
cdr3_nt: TGTGCCAGCAGCGACGACGATACAAGGACAGCCCTTAATGAAAAACTGTTTTTT

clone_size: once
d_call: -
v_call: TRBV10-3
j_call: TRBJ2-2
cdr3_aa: CAISGWGGIGAGELFF
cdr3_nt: TGTGCCATCAGTGGATGGGGCGGGATAGGGGCCGGGGAGCTGTTTTTT

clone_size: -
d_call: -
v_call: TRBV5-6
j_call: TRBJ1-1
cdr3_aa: CASRLGLYTEAFF
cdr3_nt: TGTGCCAGCAGACTCGGCCTGTACACTGAAGCTTTCTTT

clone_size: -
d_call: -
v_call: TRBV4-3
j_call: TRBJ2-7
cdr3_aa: CASSQGVQAYEQYF
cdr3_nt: TGCGCCAGCAGCCAAGGGGTCCAGGCCTACGAGCAGTACTTC

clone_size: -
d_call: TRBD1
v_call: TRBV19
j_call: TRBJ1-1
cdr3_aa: CASSVHRGTEAFF
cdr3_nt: TGTGCCAGTAGTGTACACAGGGGGACTGAAGCTTTCTTT